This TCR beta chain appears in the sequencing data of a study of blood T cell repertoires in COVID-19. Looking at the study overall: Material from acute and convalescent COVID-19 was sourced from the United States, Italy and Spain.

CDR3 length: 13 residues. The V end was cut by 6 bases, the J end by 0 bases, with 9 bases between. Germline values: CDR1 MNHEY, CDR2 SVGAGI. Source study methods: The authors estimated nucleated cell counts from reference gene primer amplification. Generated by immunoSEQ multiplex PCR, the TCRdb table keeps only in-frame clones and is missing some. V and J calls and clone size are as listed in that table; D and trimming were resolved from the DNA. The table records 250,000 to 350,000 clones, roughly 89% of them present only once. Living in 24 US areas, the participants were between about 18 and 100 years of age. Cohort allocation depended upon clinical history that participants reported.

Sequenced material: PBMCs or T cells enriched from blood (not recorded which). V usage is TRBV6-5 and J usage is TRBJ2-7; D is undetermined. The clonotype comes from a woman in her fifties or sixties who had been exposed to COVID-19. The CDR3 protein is CASRDLSSYEQYF. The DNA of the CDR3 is TGTGCCAGCAGAGACTTGTCCTCCTACGAGCAGTACTTC.